This T cell receptor beta chain was sequenced during a study of T-cell memory formation after mild COVID-19. Study-wide points: Pre-infection memory already had some responding clones, implying cross-reactive memory joined. Chiefly within CM and EM were the contracting CD4+ clones; CD8+ ones were within EMRA.

With respect to this clonotype: Antigen: not known.

This CDR3 region has 14 residues. Germline loops: CDR1 SNHLY, CDR2 FYNNEI. Trimming stripped 9 bases from V and 2 bases from J, with 15 bases between. TCRdb reprocessed the 5' RACE reads via MiXCR and lists one record per CDR3 protein. The sample has about 430,000 distinct CDR3 sequences, roughly 18% seen once. What was sequenced was PBMCs or a T cell subset sorted from them (not recorded which). The clonotype was recovered from a man younger than 35 who had mild COVID-19 (a few samples of this study predate the infection). Cell type and time point are not known. This chain links TRBV2 with TRBJ2-3; D is undetermined. DNA of the CDR3: TGTGCCAGTGAGTACAGTGGGAACACAGATACGCAGTATTTT. Protein product: CASEYSGNTDTQYF.